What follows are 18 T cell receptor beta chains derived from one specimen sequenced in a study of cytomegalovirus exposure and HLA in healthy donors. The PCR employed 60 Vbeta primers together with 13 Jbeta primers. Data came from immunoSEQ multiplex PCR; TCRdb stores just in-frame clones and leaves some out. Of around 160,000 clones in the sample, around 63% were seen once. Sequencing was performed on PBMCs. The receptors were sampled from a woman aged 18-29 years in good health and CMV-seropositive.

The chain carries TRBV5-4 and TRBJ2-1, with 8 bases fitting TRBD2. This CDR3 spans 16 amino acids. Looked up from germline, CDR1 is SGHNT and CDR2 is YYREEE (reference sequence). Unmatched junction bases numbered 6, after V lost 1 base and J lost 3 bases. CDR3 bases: TGTGCCAGCAGCTTGCCAGGCGGGGGGCACTACAATGAGCAGTTCTTC. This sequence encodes CASSLPGGGHYNEQFF.

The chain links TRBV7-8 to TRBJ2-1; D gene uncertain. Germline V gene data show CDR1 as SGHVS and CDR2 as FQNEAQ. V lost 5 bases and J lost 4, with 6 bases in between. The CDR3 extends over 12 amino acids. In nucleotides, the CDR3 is TGTGCCAGCAGCCTAAGTTACAATGAGCAGTTCTTC. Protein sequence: CASSLSYNEQFF. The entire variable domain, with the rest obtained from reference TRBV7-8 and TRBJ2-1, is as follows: GAGVSQSPRYKVAKRGQDVALRCDPISGHVSLFWYQQALGQGPEFLTYFQNEAQLDKSGLPSDRFFAERPEGSVSTLKIQRTQQEDSAVYLCASSLSYNEQFFGPGTRLTVL.

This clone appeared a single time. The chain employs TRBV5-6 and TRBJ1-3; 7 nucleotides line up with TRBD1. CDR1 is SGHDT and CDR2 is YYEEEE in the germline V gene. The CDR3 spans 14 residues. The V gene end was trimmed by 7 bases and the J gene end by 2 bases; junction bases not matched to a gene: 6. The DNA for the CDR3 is TGTGCCAGCGGGACGAGGGGGCCTGGAAACACCATATATTTT. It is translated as CASGTRGPGNTIYF.

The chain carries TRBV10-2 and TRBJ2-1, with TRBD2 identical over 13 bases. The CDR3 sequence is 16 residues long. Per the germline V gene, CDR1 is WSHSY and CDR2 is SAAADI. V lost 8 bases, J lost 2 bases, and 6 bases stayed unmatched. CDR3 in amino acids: CASSLAGGPPYNEQFF. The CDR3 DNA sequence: TGCGCCAGCTCACTAGCGGGAGGGCCGCCCTACAATGAGCAGTTCTTC.

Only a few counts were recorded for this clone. The CDR3 spells CASSLGLRLDTQYF. CDR3 nucleotide sequence: TGTGCCAGCAGCTTAGGACTACGGTTAGATACGCAGTATTTT. V and J are TRBV7-9 and TRBJ2-3; a possible D gene is TRBD2 (5 bases). V was pared by 1 base and J by 5 bases, with 10 bases between. The CDR3 extends over 14 amino acids. The germline V gene encodes CDR1 SEHNR and CDR2 FQNEAQ (reference sequence).

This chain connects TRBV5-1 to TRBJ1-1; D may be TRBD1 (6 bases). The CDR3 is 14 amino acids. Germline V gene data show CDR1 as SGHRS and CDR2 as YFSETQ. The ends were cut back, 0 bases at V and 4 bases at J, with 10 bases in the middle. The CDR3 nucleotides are TGCGCCAGCAGCTTGGCCGAACAGGGCACTGAAGCTTTCTTT. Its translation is CASSLAEQGTEAFF.

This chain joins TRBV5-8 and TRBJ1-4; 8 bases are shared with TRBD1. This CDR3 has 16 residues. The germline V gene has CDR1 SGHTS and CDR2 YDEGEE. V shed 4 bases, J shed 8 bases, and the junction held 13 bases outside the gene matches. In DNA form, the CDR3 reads TGTGCCAGCAGCCAACCCGGGACAGGCAAAACAGAAAAACTGTTTTTT. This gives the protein CASSQPGTGKTEKLFF.

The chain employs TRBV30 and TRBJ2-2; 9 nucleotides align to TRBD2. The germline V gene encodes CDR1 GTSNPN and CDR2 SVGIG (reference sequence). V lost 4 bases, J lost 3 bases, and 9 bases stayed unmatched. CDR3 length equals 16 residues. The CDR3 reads CAWTYPAGGHTGELFF. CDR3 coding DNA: TGTGCCTGGACCTACCCGGCGGGGGGGCACACCGGGGAGCTGTTTTTT.

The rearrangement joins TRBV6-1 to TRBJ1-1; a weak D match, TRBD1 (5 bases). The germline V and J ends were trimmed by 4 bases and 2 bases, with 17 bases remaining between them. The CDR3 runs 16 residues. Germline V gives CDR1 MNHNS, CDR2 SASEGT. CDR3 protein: CASSVSVHQGNTEAFF. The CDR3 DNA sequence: TGTGCCAGCAGTGTATCGGTACATCAGGGCAACACTGAAGCTTTCTTT.

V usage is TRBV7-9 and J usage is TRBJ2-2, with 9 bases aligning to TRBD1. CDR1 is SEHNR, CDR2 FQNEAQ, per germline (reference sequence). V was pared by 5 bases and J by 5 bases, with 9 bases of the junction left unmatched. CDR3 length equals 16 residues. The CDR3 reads CASSPWDRAATGELFF. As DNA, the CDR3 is TGTGCCAGCAGCCCTTGGGACAGGGCAGCAACCGGGGAGCTGTTTTTT.

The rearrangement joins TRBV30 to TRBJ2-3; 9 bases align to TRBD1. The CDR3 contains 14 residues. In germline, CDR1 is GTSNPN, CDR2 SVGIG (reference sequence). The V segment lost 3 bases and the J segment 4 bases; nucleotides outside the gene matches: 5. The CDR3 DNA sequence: TGTGCCTGGAGCCCAGGACAGGGGTCAGATACGCAGTATTTT. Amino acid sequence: CAWSPGQGSDTQYF.

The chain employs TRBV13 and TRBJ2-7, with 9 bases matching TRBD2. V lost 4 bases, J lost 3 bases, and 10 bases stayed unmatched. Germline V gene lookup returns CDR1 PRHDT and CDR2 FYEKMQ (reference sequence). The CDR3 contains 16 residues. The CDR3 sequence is CASSSGYSGRVYEQYF. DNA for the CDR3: TGTGCCAGCAGCTCGGGGTATAGCGGGAGAGTCTACGAGCAGTACTTC.

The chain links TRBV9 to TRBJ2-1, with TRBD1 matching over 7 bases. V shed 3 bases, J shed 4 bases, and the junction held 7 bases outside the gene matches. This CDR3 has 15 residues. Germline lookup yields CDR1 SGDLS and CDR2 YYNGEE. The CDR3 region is CASSAQDRVYNEQFF. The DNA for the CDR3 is TGTGCCAGCAGCGCCCAAGACAGGGTATACAATGAGCAGTTCTTC.

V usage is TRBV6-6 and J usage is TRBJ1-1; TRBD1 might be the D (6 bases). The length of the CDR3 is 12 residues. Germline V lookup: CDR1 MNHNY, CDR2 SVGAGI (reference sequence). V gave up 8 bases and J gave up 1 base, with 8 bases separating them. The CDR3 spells CASLQGNTEAFF. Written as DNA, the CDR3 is TGTGCCAGCTTACAGGGGAACACTGAAGCTTTCTTT.

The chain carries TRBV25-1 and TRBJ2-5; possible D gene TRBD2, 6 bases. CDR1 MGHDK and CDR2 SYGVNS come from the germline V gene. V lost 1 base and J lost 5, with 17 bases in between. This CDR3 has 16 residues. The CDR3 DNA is TGTGCCAGCAGTGAATCGGGGACTGGACGTAGGGAGACCCAGTACTTC. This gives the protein CASSESGTGRRETQYF. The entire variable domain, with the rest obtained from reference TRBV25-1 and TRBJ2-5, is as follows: EADIYQTPRYLVIGTGKKITLECSQTMGHDKMYWYQQDPGMELHLIHYSYGVNSTEKGDLSSESTVSRIRTEHFPLTLESARPSHTSQYLCASSESGTGRRETQYFGPGTRLLVL.

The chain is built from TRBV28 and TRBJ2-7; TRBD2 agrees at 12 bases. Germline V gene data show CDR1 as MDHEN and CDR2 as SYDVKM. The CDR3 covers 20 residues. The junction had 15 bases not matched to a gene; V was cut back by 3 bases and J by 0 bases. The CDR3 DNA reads TGTGCCAGCAGTTTCTGGGGGAGACTAGCGGGAGAAGGGAACTCCTACGAGCAGTACTTC. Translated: CASSFWGRLAGEGNSYEQYF.

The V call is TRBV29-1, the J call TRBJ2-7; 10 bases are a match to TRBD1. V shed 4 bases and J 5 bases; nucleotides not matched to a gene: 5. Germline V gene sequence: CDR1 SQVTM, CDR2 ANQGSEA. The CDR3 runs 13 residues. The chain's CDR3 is CSVGTGGFNEQYF. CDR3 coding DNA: TGCAGCGTTGGGACAGGGGGATTCAACGAGCAGTACTTC.

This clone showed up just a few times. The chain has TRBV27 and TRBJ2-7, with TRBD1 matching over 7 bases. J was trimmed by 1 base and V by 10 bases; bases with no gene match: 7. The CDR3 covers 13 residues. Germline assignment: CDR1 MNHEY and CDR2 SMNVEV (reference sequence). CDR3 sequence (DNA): TGTGCCACAACTCGACAGGGTTCCTACGAGCAGTACTTC. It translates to CATTRQGSYEQYF.